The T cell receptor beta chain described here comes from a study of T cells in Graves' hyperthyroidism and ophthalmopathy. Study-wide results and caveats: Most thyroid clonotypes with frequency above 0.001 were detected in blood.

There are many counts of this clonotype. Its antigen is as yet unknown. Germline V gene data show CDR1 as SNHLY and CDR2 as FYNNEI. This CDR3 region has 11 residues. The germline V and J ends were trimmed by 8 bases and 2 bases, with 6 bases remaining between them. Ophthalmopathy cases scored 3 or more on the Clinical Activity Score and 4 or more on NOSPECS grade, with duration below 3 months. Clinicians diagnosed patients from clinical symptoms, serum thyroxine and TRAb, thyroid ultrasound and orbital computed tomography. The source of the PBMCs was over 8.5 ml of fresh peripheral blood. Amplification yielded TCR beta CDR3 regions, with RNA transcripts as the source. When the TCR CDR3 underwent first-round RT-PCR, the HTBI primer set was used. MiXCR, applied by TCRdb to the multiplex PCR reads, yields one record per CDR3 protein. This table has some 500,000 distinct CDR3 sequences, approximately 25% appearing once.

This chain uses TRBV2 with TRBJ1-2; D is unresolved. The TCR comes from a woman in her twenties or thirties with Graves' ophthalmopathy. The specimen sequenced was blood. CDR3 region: CASWNNYGYTF. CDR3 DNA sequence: TGTGCCAGCTGGAACAACTATGGCTACACCTTC.